What follows are 13 T cell receptor beta chains derived from one specimen sequenced in a study of OX40 agonist ivuxolimab in advanced cancers. Sequencing was performed with immunoSEQ multiplex PCR; in TCRdb, only in-frame clones are kept and a portion is missing. Of more than 55,000 clones in the sample, approximately 79% were seen once. The sample consisted of CD4+ or CD8+ T cells sorted from blood, taken in a trial of the OX40 agonist ivuxolimab. Source of these receptors: an adult with an advanced solid tumor such as melanoma, head and neck, liver or kidney cancer.

The genes are TRBV7-9 and TRBJ1-1; D remains unclear. CDR3 size: 12 residues. Germline assignment: CDR1 SEHNR and CDR2 FQNEAQ (reference sequence). V lost 3 bases and J 6 bases, leaving 8 bases between the germline ends. CDR3 sequence: CASSLIEAEAFF. The CDR3 nucleotides are TGTGCCAGCAGCTTGATCGAGGCTGAAGCTTTCTTT.

The gene calls are TRBV5-6 and TRBJ2-7; 11 positions agree with TRBD1. Germline assignment: CDR1 SGHDT and CDR2 YYEEEE. V shed 5 bases, J shed 3 bases, and the junction held 7 bases outside the gene matches. There are 15 residues in the CDR3. CDR3 nucleotide sequence: TGTGCCAGCAGAAGGCAGGGGACAGGGGGCTACGAGCAGTACTTC. It codes for CASRRQGTGGYEQYF.

This clone is a singleton in its sample. This chain's CDR3 is CASSSSSGVLEQYF. CDR3 nucleotide sequence: TGTGCCAGCAGCAGCTCTAGCGGGGTACTCGAGCAGTACTTC. V is TRBV7-2 and J is TRBJ2-7; 9 bases map to TRBD2. Germline-derived CDR1 and CDR2 are SGHTA and FQGNSA. V was clipped by 5 bases and J by 6 bases; unmatched bases: 8. CDR3 length: 14 amino acids. Drawing the rest from reference TRBV7-2 and TRBJ2-7, the complete variable domain is GAGVSQSPSNKVTEKGKDVELRCDPISGHTALYWYRQSLGQGLEFLIYFQGNSAPDKSGLPSDRFSAERTGGSVSTLTIQRTQQEDSAVYLCASSSSSGVLEQYFGPGTRLTVT.

The rearrangement uses TRBV19 and TRBJ1-2; D ambiguous. The CDR3 is made up of 14 amino acids. V gave up 1 base and J gave up 6 bases, with 12 bases separating them. Germline CDR1 LNHDA, CDR2 SQIVND (reference sequence). CDR3: CASSIADRRDGYTF. The CDR3 DNA is TGTGCCAGTAGTATAGCCGACCGGAGGGATGGCTACACCTTC.

The rearrangement links TRBV7-2 to TRBJ2-3; the D gene is possibly TRBD1 (6 bases). The CDR3 covers 15 residues. Deletions cut 3 bases from V and 2 bases from J, with 12 bases between. The germline CDR1 and CDR2 sequences are SGHTA and FQGNSA. The DNA for the CDR3 is TGTGCCAGCAGCTTTGGTATGGGACACACAGATACGCAGTATTTT. It yields the protein CASSFGMGHTDTQYF.

This chain connects TRBV29-1 to TRBJ1-2, with a weak D call TRBD1 (5 bases). CDR3 size: 13 residues. Germline CDR1 SQVTM, CDR2 ANQGSEA. V lost 1 base and J lost 8, with 14 bases in between. CDR3 nucleotide sequence: TGCAGCGTTGAAGTTCGGGGGGGAGGCGGCTACACCTTC. Translated, it gives CSVEVRGGGGYTF.

The chain joins TRBV29-1 to TRBJ2-6; D is unclear. The length of the CDR3 is 15 residues. Per the germline V gene, CDR1 is SQVTM and CDR2 is ANQGSEA. CDR3 DNA sequence: TGCAGACTAACACAGAAAAACTCTGGGGCCAACGTCCTGACTTTC. It is translated as CRLTQKNSGANVLTF.

This chain joins TRBV29-1 and TRBJ2-2; D is possibly TRBD1 (6 bases). Deletions cut 6 bases from V and 1 base from J, with 9 bases between. Germline CDR1 SQVTM, CDR2 ANQGSEA. The CDR3 is 13 residues long. In nucleotides, the CDR3 is TGCAGCGTGTGGACAGTGAACACCGGGGAGCTGTTTTTT. Residues: CSVWTVNTGELFF.

The DNA of the CDR3 is TGTGCCAGCAGGGATCCCGGGACAGGGGGGCAGTACTTC. This sequence encodes CASRDPGTGGQYF. The rearrangement joins TRBV2 to TRBJ2-7; 11 bases are a match to TRBD1. With V trimmed by 6 bases and J by 9 bases, 7 bases remained unmatched. CDR3 length: 13 amino acids. Germline-derived CDR1 and CDR2 are SNHLY and FYNNEI.

This rearrangement joins TRBV27 to TRBJ1-4, with D possibly TRBD1 on 5 matching bases. V lost 4 bases and J lost 3, with 12 bases in between. Germline CDR1 is MNHEY and CDR2 is SMNVEV (reference sequence). The CDR3 loop spans 15 amino acids. CDR3 residues: CASSSPGLANEKLFF. The DNA of the CDR3 is TGTGCCAGCAGTTCCCCGGGGCTCGCTAATGAAAAACTGTTTTTT.

The chain joins TRBV15 to TRBJ2-2; D gene ambiguous. V lost 4 bases and J lost 0, with 3 bases in between. Germline V lookup: CDR1 LNHNV, CDR2 YYDKDF (reference sequence). The CDR3 has 13 residues. CDR3 nucleotide sequence: TGTGCCACCAGCATCCCGAACACCGGGGAGCTGTTTTTT. It translates to CATSIPNTGELFF.

V gene TRBV5-4 combines with J gene TRBJ1-2, with unresolved D. This CDR3 is built from 14 residues. V was shortened by 0 bases and J by 8 bases, with 14 bases between the two germline ends. Germline V gene data show CDR1 as SGHNT and CDR2 as YYREEE (reference sequence). CDR3 DNA sequence: TGTGCCAGCAGCTTGGCGGGGAGCCAATGGGGCTACACCTTC. It is translated as CASSLAGSQWGYTF.

CDR3 sequence (DNA): TGTGCCAGCAGCTCCATGGGCCTCTACAATGAGCAGTTCTTC. This translates into CASSSMGLYNEQFF. The chain has TRBV5-5 and TRBJ2-1; D remains unclear. The CDR3 contains 14 residues. CDR1 is SGHKS, CDR2 YYEKEE, per germline (reference sequence). V gave up 3 bases and J gave up 3 bases, with 10 bases separating them.